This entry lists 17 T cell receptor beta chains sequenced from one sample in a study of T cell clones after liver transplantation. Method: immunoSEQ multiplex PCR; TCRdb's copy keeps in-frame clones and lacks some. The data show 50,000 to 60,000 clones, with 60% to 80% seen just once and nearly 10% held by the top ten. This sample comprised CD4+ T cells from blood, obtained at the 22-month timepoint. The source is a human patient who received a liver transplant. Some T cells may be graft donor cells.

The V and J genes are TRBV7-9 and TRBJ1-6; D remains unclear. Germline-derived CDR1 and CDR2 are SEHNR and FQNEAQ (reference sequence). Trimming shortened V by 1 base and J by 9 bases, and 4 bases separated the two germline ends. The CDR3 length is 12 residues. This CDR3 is CASSLGASPLHF. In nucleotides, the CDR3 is TGTGCCAGCAGCTTAGGGGCTTCACCCCTCCACTTT.

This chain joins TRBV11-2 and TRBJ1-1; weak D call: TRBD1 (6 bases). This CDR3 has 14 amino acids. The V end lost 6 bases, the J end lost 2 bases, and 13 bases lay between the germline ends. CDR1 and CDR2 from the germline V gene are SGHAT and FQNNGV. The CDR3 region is CASSPLGANTEAFF. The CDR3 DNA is TGTGCCAGCAGTCCCCTGGGGGCTAACACTGAAGCTTTCTTT.

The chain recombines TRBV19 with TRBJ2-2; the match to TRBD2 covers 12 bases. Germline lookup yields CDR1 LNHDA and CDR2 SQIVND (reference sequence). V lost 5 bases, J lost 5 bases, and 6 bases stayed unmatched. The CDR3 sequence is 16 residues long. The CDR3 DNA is TGTGCCAGTAGTGCGCCTAGCGGGGGGGCTACCGGGGAGCTGTTTTTT. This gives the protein CASSAPSGGATGELFF.

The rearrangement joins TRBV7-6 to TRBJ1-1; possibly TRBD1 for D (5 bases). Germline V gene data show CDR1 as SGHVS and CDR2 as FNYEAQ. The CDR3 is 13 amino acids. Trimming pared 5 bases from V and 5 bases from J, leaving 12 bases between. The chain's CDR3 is CASSRPEGTEAFF. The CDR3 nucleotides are TGTGCCAGCAGCCGTCCGGAGGGGACTGAAGCTTTCTTT.

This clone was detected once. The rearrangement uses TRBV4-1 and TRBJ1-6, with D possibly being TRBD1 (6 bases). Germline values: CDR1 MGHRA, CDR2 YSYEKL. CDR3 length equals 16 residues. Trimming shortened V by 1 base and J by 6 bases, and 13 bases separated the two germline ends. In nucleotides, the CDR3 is TGCGCCAGCAGCCAAGCCAAGGGGGGAATTAATTCACCCCTCCACTTT. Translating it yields CASSQAKGGINSPLHF.

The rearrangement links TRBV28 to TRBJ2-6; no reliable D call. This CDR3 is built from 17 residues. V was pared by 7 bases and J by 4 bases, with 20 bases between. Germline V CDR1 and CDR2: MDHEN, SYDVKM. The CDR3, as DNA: TGTGCCAGCATGCCCCACGGATCCTTGGGGGGGGCCAACGTCCTGACTTTC. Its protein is CASMPHGSLGGANVLTF.

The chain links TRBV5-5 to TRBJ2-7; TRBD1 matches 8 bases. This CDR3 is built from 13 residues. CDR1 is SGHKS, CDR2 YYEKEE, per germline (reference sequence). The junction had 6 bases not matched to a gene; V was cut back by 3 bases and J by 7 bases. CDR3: CASSWTGKGEQYF. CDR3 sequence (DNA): TGTGCCAGCAGCTGGACAGGGAAGGGAGAGCAGTACTTC.

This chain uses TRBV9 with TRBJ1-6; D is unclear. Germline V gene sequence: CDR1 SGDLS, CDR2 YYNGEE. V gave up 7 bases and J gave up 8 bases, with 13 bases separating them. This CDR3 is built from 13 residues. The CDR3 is CASSVTGDSPLHF. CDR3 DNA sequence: TGTGCCAGCTCGGTTACTGGGGATTCACCCCTCCACTTT.

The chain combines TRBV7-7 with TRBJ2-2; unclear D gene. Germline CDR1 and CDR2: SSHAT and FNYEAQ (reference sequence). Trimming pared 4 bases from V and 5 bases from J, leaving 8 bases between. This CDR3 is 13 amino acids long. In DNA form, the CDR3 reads TGTGCCAGCAGCTCGACGGGTACCGGGGAGCTGTTTTTT. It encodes CASSSTGTGELFF.

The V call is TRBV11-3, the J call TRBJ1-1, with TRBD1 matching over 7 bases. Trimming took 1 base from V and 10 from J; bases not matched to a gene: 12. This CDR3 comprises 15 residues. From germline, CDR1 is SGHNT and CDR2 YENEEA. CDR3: CASSLGGQQTSAAFF. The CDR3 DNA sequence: TGTGCCAGCAGCTTAGGGGGACAGCAGACCTCGGCAGCTTTCTTT.

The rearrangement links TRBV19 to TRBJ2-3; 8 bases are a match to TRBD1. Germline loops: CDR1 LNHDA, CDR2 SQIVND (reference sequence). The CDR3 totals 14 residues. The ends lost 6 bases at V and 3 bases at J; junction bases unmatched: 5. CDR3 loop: CASRAGTGTDTQYF. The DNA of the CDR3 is TGTGCCAGTAGAGCCGGGACAGGAACAGATACGCAGTATTTT.

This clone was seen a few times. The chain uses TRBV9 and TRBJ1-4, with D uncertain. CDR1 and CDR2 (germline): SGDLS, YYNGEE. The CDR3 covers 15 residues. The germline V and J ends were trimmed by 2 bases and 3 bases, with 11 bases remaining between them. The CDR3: CASSVSQNSNEKLFF. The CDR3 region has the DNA TGTGCCAGCAGCGTCTCCCAGAATTCTAATGAAAAACTGTTTTTT.

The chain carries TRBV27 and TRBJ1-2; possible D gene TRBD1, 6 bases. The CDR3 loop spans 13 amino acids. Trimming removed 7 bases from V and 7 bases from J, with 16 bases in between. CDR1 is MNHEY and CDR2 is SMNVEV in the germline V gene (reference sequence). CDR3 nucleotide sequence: TGTGCCAGCAAACCGACGGGGGGCGTTGGCTACACCTTC. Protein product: CASKPTGGVGYTF.

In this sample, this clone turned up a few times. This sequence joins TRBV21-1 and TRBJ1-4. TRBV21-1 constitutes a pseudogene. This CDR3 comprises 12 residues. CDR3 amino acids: CARVLGNIPKDF. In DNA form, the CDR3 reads TGTGCCAGGGTTTTGGGAAACATTCCTAAAGATTTT.

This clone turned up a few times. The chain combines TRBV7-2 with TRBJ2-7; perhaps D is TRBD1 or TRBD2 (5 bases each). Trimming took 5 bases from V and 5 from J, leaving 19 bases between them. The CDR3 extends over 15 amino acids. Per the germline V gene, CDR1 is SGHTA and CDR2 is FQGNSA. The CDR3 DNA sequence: TGTGCCAGCAGCGCATCGGGACGGATAATAGACGAGCAGTACTTC. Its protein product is CASSASGRIIDEQYF.

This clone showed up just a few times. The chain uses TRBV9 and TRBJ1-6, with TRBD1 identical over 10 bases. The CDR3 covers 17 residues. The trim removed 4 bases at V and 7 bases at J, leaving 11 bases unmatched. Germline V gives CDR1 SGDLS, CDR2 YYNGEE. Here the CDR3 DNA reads TGTGCCAGCAGCCCAGACAGGGGGCGGAGAGGCAATTCACCCCTCCACTTT. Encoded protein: CASSPDRGRRGNSPLHF.

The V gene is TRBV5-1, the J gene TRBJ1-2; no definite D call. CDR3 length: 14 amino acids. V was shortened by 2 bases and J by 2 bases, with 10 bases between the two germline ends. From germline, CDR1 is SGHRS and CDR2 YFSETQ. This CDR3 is CASSFTPDNYGYTF. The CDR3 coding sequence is TGCGCCAGCAGCTTCACCCCTGACAACTATGGCTACACCTTC.